The clone carrying this TCR beta chain was recorded a few times. Its target is not known. V was cut by 4 bases and J by 4 bases, with 10 bases left in between. Germline CDR1 is SGDLS and CDR2 is YYNGEE. The CDR3 is 13 amino acids. PCR used 60 Vbeta primers and 13 Jbeta primers. The assay was immunoSEQ multiplex PCR, and TCRdb's table has in-frame clones only and misses some. The sample lists 120,000 to 150,000 clones, 73% occurring once. The sample belongs to a study of cytomegalovirus exposure and HLA in healthy donors. Across the whole study: Within the Caucasian-associated ancestry cluster were roughly 81% of the approximately 390 genotyped donors. Study-level findings and limits: Reports described diagnosis of cytomegalovirus status by the classifier as highly specific and sensitive.

This TCR derives from a human donor in good health. Source material: PBMCs. The J gene is TRBJ2-3, the V gene TRBV9; D gene uncertain. The CDR3 nucleotides are TGTGCCAGCAGCCTGACAAGCCCAGATACGCAGTATTTT. Translating gives CASSLTSPDTQYF.